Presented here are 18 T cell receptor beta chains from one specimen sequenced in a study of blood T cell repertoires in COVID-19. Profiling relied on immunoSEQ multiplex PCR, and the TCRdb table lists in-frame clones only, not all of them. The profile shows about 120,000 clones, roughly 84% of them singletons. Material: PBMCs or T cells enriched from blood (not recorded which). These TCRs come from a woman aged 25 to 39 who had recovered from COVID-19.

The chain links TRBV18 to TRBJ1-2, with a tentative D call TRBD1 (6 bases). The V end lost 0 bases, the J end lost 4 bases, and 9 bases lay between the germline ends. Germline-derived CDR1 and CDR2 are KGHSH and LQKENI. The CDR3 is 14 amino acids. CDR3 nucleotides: TGTGCCAGCTCACCACCAGACAGGCCCTATGGCTACACCTTC. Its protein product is CASSPPDRPYGYTF. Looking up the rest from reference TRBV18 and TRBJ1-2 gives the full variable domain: NAGVMQNPRHLVRRRGQEARLRCSPMKGHSHVYWYRQLPEEGLKFMVYLQKENIIDESGMPKERFSAEFPKEGPSILRIQQVVRGDSAAYFCASSPPDRPYGYTFGSGTRLTVV.

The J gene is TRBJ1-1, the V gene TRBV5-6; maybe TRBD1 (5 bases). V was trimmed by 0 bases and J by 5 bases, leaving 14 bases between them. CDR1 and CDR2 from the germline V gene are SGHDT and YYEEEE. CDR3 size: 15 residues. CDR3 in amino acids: CASSLDPGGRTEAFF. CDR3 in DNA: TGTGCCAGCAGCTTGGACCCGGGGGGAAGGACTGAAGCTTTCTTT.

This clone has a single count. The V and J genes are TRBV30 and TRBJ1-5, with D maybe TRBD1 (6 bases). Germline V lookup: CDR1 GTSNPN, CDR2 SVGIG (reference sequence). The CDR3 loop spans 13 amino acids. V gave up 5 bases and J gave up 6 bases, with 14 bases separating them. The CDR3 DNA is TGTGCCTGGCGCACAGGGTTAGGTCAGCCCCAGCATTTT. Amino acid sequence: CAWRTGLGQPQHF. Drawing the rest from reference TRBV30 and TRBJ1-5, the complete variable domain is SQTIHQWPATLVQPVGSPLSLECTVEGTSNPNLYWYRQAAGRGLQLLFYSVGIGQISSEVPQNLSASRPQDRQFILSSKKLLLSDSGFYLCAWRTGLGQPQHFGDGTRLSIL.

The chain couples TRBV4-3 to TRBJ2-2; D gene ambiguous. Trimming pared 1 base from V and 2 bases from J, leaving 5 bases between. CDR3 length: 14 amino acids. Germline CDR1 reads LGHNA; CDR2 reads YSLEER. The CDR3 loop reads CASSQVFNTGELFF. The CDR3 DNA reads TGCGCCAGCAGCCAAGTATTTAACACCGGGGAGCTGTTTTTT.

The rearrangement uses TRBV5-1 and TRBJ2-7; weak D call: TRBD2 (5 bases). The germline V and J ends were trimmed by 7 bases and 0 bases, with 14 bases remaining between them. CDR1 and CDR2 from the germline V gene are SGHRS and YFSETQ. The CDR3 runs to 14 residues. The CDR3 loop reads CASSSGYSSYEQYF. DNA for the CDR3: TGCGCCAGCTCAAGCGGCTATAGCTCCTACGAGCAGTACTTC.

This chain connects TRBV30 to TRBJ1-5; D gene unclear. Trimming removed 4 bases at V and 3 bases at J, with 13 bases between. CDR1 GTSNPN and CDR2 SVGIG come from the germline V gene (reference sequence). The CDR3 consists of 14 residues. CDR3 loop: CAWKGGHSNQPQHF. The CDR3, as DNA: TGTGCCTGGAAGGGAGGGCATTCCAATCAGCCCCAGCATTTT.

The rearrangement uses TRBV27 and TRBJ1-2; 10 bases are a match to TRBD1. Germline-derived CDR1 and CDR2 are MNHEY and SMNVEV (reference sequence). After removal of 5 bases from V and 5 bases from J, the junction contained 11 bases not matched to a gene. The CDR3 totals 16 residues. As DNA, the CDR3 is TGTGCCAGCAGTAGGGACAGGGGCGTCCCGGCATATGGCTACACCTTC. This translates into CASSRDRGVPAYGYTF.

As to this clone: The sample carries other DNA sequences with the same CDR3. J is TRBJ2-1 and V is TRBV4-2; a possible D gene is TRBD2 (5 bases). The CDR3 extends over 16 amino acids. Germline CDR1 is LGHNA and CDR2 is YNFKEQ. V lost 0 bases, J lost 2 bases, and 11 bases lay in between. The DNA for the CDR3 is TGTGCCAGCAGCCAAGAGACGAGCGGACCCTACAATGAGCAGTTCTTC. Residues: CASSQETSGPYNEQFF.

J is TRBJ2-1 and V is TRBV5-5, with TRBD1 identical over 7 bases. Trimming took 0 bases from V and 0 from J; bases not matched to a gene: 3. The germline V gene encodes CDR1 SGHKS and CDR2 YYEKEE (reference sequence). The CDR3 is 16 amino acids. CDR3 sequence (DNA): TGTGCCAGCAGCTTGGGACAGGGTAGCTCCTACAATGAGCAGTTCTTC. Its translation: CASSLGQGSSYNEQFF.

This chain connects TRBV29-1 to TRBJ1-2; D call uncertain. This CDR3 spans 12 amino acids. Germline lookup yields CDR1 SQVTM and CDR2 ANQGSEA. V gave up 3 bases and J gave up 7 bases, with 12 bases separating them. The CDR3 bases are TGCAGCGTTGATAAGTCGAGGGCTGGCTACACCTTC. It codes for CSVDKSRAGYTF.

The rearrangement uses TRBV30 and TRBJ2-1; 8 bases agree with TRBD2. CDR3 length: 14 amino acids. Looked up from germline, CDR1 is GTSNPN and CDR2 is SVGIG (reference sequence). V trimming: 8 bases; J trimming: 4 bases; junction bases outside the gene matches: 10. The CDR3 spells CARGFSGVYNEQFF. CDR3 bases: TGTGCCCGCGGTTTTAGCGGGGTATACAATGAGCAGTTCTTC.

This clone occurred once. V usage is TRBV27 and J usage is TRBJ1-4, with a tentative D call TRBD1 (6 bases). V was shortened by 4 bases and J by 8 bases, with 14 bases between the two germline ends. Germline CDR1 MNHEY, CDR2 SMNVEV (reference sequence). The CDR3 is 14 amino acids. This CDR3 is CASSSGHISEKLFF. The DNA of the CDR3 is TGTGCCAGCAGTTCGGGACATATAAGCGAAAAACTGTTTTTT.

CDR3 residues: CASRQGLANTGELFF. The CDR3 coding sequence is TGTGCCAGCAGACAGGGACTAGCGAACACCGGGGAGCTGTTTTTT. This chain connects TRBV11-1 to TRBJ2-2; TRBD2 aligns across 8 bases. The V and J ends lost 6 bases and 0 bases, in that order; junction bases with no gene match: 3. The CDR3 runs 15 residues. Germline CDR1 and CDR2: SGHAT and FQDESV (reference sequence).

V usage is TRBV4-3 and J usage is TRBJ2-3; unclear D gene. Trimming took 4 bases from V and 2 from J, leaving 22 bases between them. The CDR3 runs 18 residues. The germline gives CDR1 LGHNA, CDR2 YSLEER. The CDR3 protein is CASSPRRMAETYTDTQYF. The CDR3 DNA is TGCGCCAGCAGCCCCCGAAGGATGGCGGAAACTTACACAGATACGCAGTATTTT.

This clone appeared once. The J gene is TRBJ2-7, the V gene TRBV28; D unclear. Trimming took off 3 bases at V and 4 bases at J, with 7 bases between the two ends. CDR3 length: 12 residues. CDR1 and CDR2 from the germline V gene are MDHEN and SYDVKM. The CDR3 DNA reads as TGTGCCAGCAGTTTCCGGGTTTACGAGCAGTACTTC. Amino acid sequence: CASSFRVYEQYF.

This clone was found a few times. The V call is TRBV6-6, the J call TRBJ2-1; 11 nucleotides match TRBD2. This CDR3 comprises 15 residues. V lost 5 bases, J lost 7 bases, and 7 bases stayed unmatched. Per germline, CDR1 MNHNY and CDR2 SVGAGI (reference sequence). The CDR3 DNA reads TGTGCCAGCAGTCCCGGGACTAGCGGTAAGAATGAGCAGTTCTTC. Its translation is CASSPGTSGKNEQFF.

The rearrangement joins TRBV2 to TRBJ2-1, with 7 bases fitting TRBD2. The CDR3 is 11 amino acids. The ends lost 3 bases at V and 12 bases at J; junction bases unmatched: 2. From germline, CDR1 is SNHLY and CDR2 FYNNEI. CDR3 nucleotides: TGTGCCAGCAGTGAGGGACTAAGGCAGTTCTTC. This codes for CASSEGLRQFF. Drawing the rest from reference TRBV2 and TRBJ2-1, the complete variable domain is EPEVTQTPSHQVTQMGQEVILRCVPISNHLYFYWYRQILGQKVEFLVSFYNNEISEKSEIFDDQFSVERPDGSNFTLKIRSTKLEDSAMYFCASSEGLRQFFGPGTRLTVL.

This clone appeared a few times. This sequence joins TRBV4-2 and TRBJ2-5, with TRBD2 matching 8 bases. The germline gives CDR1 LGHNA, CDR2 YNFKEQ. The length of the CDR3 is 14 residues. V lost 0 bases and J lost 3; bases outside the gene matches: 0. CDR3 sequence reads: CASSQDSGKETQYF. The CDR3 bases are TGTGCCAGCAGCCAAGATAGCGGGAAAGAGACCCAGTACTTC.